This is a list of T cell receptor beta chains from one sample in a study of shared clonotypes between healthy human individuals. Assay used: immunoSEQ multiplex PCR; TCRdb lists only in-frame clones, some missing. The data hold under 2.5 million clones, with less than 95% observed a single time. The specimen sequenced was naive CD4+ T cells from PBMCs. The source of these receptors is a young man in good health. Some clones in this sample may be carry-over from other donors' samples. Both conserved end residues are part of each CDR3. D genes are given only for firm matches. Part of the rows lack a size; the others show once, few, many or a class for expanded clones.

v_call: TRBV27; clone_size: -; j_call: TRBJ1-1; d_call: -; cdr3_aa: CASINQWWQGRSRGDTEAFF; cdr3_nt: TGTGCCAGCATTAACCAGTGGTGGCAGGGGCGCAGTAGGGGGGACACTGAAGCTTTCTTT
v_call: TRBV29-1; clone_size: few; j_call: TRBJ1-4; d_call: TRBD1; cdr3_aa: CSFQQGTNEKLFF; cdr3_nt: TGCAGCTTCCAACAGGGGACTAATGAAAAACTGTTTTTT
v_call: TRBV19; clone_size: -; j_call: TRBJ1-1; d_call: TRBD1; cdr3_aa: CASSSLPGQGNNGAFF; cdr3_nt: TGTGCCAGTAGTAGTCTCCCGGGACAGGGTAACAATGGAGCTTTCTTT
v_call: TRBV9; clone_size: -; j_call: TRBJ2-7; d_call: TRBD1; cdr3_aa: CASSVTRDRGTYEQYF; cdr3_nt: TGTGCCAGCAGCGTAACCCGGGACAGGGGAACCTACGAGCAGTACTTC
v_call: TRBV18; clone_size: -; j_call: TRBJ1-1; d_call: -; cdr3_aa: CASSPYLTEAFF; cdr3_nt: TGTGCCAGCTCACCTTATCTGACTGAAGCTTTCTTT
v_call: TRBV9; clone_size: -; j_call: TRBJ2-1; d_call: TRBD2; cdr3_aa: CASSVGGREGVNEQFF; cdr3_nt: TGTGCCAGCAGCGTAGGAGGACGGGAGGGTGTGAATGAGCAGTTCTTC
v_call: TRBV11-2; clone_size: -; j_call: TRBJ2-7; d_call: TRBD1; cdr3_aa: CASSAGTGRRLYEQYF; cdr3_nt: TGTGCCAGCAGCGCCGGGACAGGACGTCGCCTCTACGAGCAGTACTTC
v_call: TRBV9; clone_size: -; j_call: TRBJ1-3; d_call: TRBD1; cdr3_aa: CASSPGQGAGNTIYF; cdr3_nt: TGTGCCAGCAGCCCGGGACAGGGGGCTGGAAACACCATATATTTT
v_call: TRBV28; clone_size: -; j_call: TRBJ1-2; d_call: -; cdr3_aa: CASSLLAGNGYTF; cdr3_nt: TGTGCCAGCAGTTTACTTGCTGGGAATGGCTACACCTTC
v_call: TRBV27; clone_size: -; j_call: TRBJ1-1; d_call: -; cdr3_aa: CASSGGRLNTEAFF; cdr3_nt: TGTGCCAGCAGTGGGGGGAGACTGAACACTGAAGCTTTCTTT
v_call: TRBV27; clone_size: -; j_call: TRBJ2-7; d_call: -; cdr3_aa: CARFAYLPSYEQYF; cdr3_nt: TGTGCAAGGTTCGCGTACCTGCCTTCCTACGAGCAGTACTTC
v_call: TRBV5-1; clone_size: once; j_call: TRBJ2-3; d_call: -; cdr3_aa: CASSLGGFPDTQYF; cdr3_nt: TGCGCCAGCAGCTTGGGAGGGTTTCCTGATACGCAGTATTTT
v_call: TRBV30; clone_size: -; j_call: TRBJ2-7; d_call: -; cdr3_aa: CAWSLLGPREQYF; cdr3_nt: TGTGCCTGGAGCCTTTTAGGACCACGGGAGCAGTACTTC
v_call: TRBV5-1; clone_size: -; j_call: TRBJ2-4; d_call: -; cdr3_aa: CASTRTAGDIQYF; cdr3_nt: TGCGCCAGCACCCGGACAGCAGGGGACATTCAGTACTTC
v_call: TRBV30; clone_size: -; j_call: TRBJ2-5; d_call: TRBD1; cdr3_aa: CAWRQPGQSWETQYF; cdr3_nt: TGTGCCTGGAGGCAGCCGGGACAGTCCTGGGAGACCCAGTACTTC
v_call: TRBV6-1; clone_size: -; j_call: TRBJ2-2; d_call: -; cdr3_aa: CASSEVIGRDTGELFF; cdr3_nt: TGTGCCAGCAGTGAGGTAATCGGAAGAGACACCGGGGAGCTGTTTTTT
v_call: TRBV7-9; clone_size: -; j_call: TRBJ2-7; d_call: TRBD1; cdr3_aa: CASSIGQGDEQYF; cdr3_nt: TGTGCCAGCAGCATAGGACAGGGGGACGAGCAGTACTTC
v_call: TRBV28; clone_size: -; j_call: TRBJ2-7; d_call: TRBD2; cdr3_aa: CASSSSLAGGTYEQYF; cdr3_nt: TGTGCCAGCAGTTCCTCCTTAGCGGGAGGCACCTACGAGCAGTACTTC
v_call: TRBV6-5; clone_size: -; j_call: TRBJ1-1; d_call: -; cdr3_aa: CASTLLGVQDTEAFF; cdr3_nt: TGTGCCAGCACCTTACTTGGGGTACAAGACACTGAAGCTTTCTTT
v_call: TRBV28; clone_size: -; j_call: TRBJ1-3; d_call: -; cdr3_aa: CASSLGTGNTIYF; cdr3_nt: TGTGCCAGCAGTTTAGGGACTGGAAACACCATATATTTT
v_call: TRBV28; clone_size: -; j_call: TRBJ1-5; d_call: -; cdr3_aa: CASSLSWGGSNQPQHF; cdr3_nt: TGTGCCAGCAGCCTGTCCTGGGGGGGCAGCAATCAGCCCCAGCATTTT
v_call: TRBV19; clone_size: -; j_call: TRBJ2-7; d_call: TRBD2; cdr3_aa: CASSSPGLEDEQYF; cdr3_nt: TGTGCCAGTAGCTCTCCGGGACTAGAAGACGAGCAGTACTTC